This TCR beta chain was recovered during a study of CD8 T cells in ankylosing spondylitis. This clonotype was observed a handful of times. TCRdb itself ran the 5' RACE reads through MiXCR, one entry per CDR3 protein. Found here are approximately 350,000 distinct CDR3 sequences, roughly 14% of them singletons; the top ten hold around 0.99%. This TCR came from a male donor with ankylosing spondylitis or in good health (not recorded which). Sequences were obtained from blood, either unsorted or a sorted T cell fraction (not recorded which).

This CDR3 reads CASSDDSSYEQYF. The CDR3 DNA reads TGTGCCAGCAGTGATGACAGCTCCTACGAGCAGTACTTC. V is TRBV2 and J is TRBJ2-7, with D possibly being TRBD1 (5 bases). CDR3 length: 13 amino acids. V was shortened by 3 bases and J by 0 bases, with 6 bases between the two germline ends. Per germline, CDR1 SNHLY and CDR2 FYNNEI.